This T cell receptor beta chain emerged from a study of human T cells and chemical hapten exposure. Study observations and caveats: Compared with pre-sensitization or healthy control sets, expanded TCRs clustered more.

Germline V gene sequence: CDR1 MGHRA, CDR2 YSYEKL. This CDR3 has 15 amino acids. The V end lost 1 base, the J end lost 7 bases, and 11 bases lay between the germline ends. This clonotype was detected ten times or more. Its matching antigen is unknown. Library construction involved attaching unique molecular identifiers to individual cDNA molecules, which allowed quantitative, reproducible TCR counting. Each CDR3 protein gets one entry after TCRdb re-called the RACE reads with MiXCR. The sample yields roughly 70,000 distinct CDR3 sequences, around 9.8% seen once. Time point in this sample: patch test 1, 2 weeks after DPC sensitization. The sample's treatment: therapeutic diphenylcyclopropenone sensitization with weekly scalp DPC.

This TCR derives from a woman aged 40 to 50 with alopecia areata. Some clones in this sample may be carry-over from other donors' samples. Sequences were derived from whole blood, sampled in connection with sensitization to the hapten diphenylcyclopropenone (DPC). The V and J genes are TRBV4-1 and TRBJ1-6; TRBD1 is a possible D gene (6 bases). The CDR3 protein is CASSQGPRGNSPLHF. CDR3 sequence (DNA): TGCGCCAGCAGCCAAGGCCCCAGGGGAAATTCACCCCTCCACTTT.